This T cell receptor (beta chain) was sequenced for a study of shared clonotypes between healthy human individuals. The genomic DNA of each subset was split evenly across several immunoSEQ plates. Assay: immunoSEQ multiplex PCR; the TCRdb copy retains only in-frame clones and omits some. The top ten clones hold around 0.25% of a sample with over 750,000 clones, roughly 96% of them seen once. It was CD45RO-negative cells, positively selected for CCR7, that made up naive CD8 cells, with terminally differentiated effector memory CD45RA+ cells excluded. The sequence was obtained from a man aged 25-45 years in good health. Specimen: naive CD8+ T cells sorted from blood.

The CDR3 loop is CASTSRHYNEQFF. CDR3 DNA: TGTGCCAGTACCTCCAGACATTACAATGAGCAGTTCTTC. The V gene is TRBV19, the J gene TRBJ2-1; D not certain. V lost 7 bases, J lost 4 bases, and 11 bases lay in between. CDR1 and CDR2 from the germline V gene are LNHDA and SQIVND (reference sequence). CDR3 length: 13 amino acids. The full variable domain, rest sourced from reference TRBV19 and TRBJ2-1, is DGGITQSPKYLFRKEGQNVTLSCEQNLNHDAMYWYRQDPGQGLRLIYYSQIVNDFQKGDIAEGYSVSREKKESFPLTVTSAQKNPTAFYLCASTSRHYNEQFFGPGTRLTVL.